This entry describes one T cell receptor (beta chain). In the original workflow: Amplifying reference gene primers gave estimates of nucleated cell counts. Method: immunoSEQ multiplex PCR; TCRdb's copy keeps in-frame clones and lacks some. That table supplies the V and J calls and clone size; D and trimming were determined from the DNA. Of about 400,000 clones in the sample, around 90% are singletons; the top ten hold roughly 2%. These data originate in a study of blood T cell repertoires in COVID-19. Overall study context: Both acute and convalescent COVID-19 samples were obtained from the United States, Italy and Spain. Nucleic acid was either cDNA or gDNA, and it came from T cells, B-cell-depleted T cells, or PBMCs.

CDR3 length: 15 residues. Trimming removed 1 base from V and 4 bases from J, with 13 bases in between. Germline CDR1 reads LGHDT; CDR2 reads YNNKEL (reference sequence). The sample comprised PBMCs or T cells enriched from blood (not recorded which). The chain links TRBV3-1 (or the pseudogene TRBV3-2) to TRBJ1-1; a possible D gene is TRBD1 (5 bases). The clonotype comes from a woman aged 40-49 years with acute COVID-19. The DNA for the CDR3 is TGTGCCAGCAGCCAAGGGTGGGGGAGGTTCACTGAAGCTTTCTTT. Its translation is CASSQGWGRFTEAFF.